This note documents a single TCR beta chain sequence. Its matching antigen is unknown. V shed 3 bases and J shed 3 bases, with 8 bases lying between them. There are 13 residues in the CDR3. Building the TCR beta libraries relied on iRepertoire HTBI primers, and CDR3 regions underwent Arm-PCR. TCRdb fed the multiplex PCR reads into MiXCR, producing one record per CDR3 protein. The sample lists about 370,000 distinct CDR3 sequences, about a sixth occurring once. The data are from a study of regulatory T cells in long-lasting Graves disease. At the level of the study: Antithyroid drug exposure in newly diagnosed Graves' patients had lasted under 3 months.

Time point reported: newly diagnosed GD, antithyroid drugs for less than 3 months. From RNA extracted from PBMCs, the TCR library was made. Study outcomes and limitations: Patients with persistent disease showed a bias toward TRBV28, TRBJ1-2 and TRBJ2-5.

The specimen comprised peripheral blood mononuclear cells (PBMCs), sampled at new diagnosis, from a patient treated with antithyroid drugs. This sequence was found in a female donor with Graves disease. The J gene is TRBJ1-1, the V gene TRBV12-3 or TRBV12-4, with D unclear. CDR3: CASSFLSDTEAFF. CDR3 in DNA: TGTGCCAGCAGTTTCTTGTCGGACACTGAAGCTTTCTTT.